Below, one T cell receptor beta chain is given with its context. The data derive from a study of blood T cell repertoires in COVID-19. CDR1 and CDR2 (germline): SNHLY, FYNNEI. With 4 bases removed from V and 1 base from J, the gap between germline ends came to 10 bases. The CDR3 consists of 14 residues. Cohorts were based on clinical histories the participants reported. Cohort 3 recovery required two negative PCRs, clearance, or symptom resolution. The data were produced by immunoSEQ multiplex PCR, yet TCRdb's version contains in-frame clones alone and is incomplete. The data show more than 150,000 clones, approximately 80% seen once.

Sample: PBMCs or T cells enriched from blood (not recorded which). This sequence joins TRBV2 and TRBJ1-2; possibly TRBD1 for D (6 bases). This clonotype was sampled from a woman aged 50 to 65 who had recovered from COVID-19. The CDR3 loop is CASSADSFNYGYTF. The CDR3, as DNA: TGTGCCAGCAGTGCGGACAGCTTTAACTATGGCTACACCTTC.